This T cell receptor beta chain was documented in a study of blood T cell repertoires in COVID-19. In the study overall: Samples came from the United States, Italy and Spain, spanning acute and convalescent COVID-19. T cells, B-cell-depleted T cells, or PBMCs provided the cDNA or gDNA that served as material.

In the authors' methods: Estimates of nucleated cell counts were drawn from the amplification of reference gene primers. The method was immunoSEQ multiplex PCR; TCRdb's version includes in-frame clones alone and lacks a portion of them. Clonal size and the V and J genes are those of that table, whereas D and trimming came from the DNA. Seen here are under 75,000 clones, 70% to 85% observed once, and the top ten hold 5.5%. Germline V gene data show CDR1 as ENHRY and CDR2 as SYGVKD. The CDR3 runs 13 residues. V lost 6 bases and J lost 6; bases outside the gene matches: 4. This clonotype was obtained from a woman between 70 and 85 years old with acute or convalescent COVID-19. Sequenced sample: peripheral blood. This chain connects TRBV10-3 to TRBJ1-2; 10 nucleotides match TRBD1. CDR3 residues: CAISGTGDDGYTF. DNA for the CDR3: TGTGCCATCAGCGGGACAGGGGATGATGGCTACACCTTC.